The 24 T cell receptor beta chains in this list originate from one sample, sequenced in a study of cytomegalovirus exposure and HLA in healthy donors. The table came from immunoSEQ multiplex PCR; TCRdb's copy has only in-frame clones and leaves some out. In the table there are around 140,000 clones, approximately 94% of which are singletons. Material for sequencing was PBMCs. These receptor sequences come from a man aged 18 to 30 in good health and CMV-seropositive.

The chain couples TRBV4-2 to TRBJ2-1; TRBD2 matches 8 bases. There are 18 residues in the CDR3. Germline trimming cut 1 base from V and 0 bases from J; bases unmatched to any gene: 8. CDR1 and CDR2 from the germline V gene are LGHNA and YNFKEQ. The CDR3 nucleotides read TGTGCCAGCAGCCAAGTCACTAGCGGCACCGACTCCTACAATGAGCAGTTCTTC. The encoded protein is CASSQVTSGTDSYNEQFF.

This chain joins TRBV5-6 and TRBJ2-7; D may be TRBD1 (6 bases). CDR1 and CDR2 from the germline V gene are SGHDT and YYEEEE. The CDR3 extends over 13 amino acids. The germline V and J ends were trimmed by 4 bases and 3 bases, with 11 bases remaining between them. The CDR3 nucleotides are TGTGCCAGCAGCATGGGACAAGACTACGAGCAGTACTTC. Translation: CASSMGQDYEQYF.

This clone was seen only once. This sequence joins TRBV5-4 and TRBJ2-7, with D perhaps matching TRBD2 (6 bases). The CDR3 extends over 15 amino acids. Germline V lookup: CDR1 SGHNT, CDR2 YYREEE (reference sequence). V lost 4 bases and J 5 bases, leaving 19 bases between the germline ends. CDR3 bases: TGTGCCAGCAGCCTGGCGGCGGGAAAGTCCCACGAGCAGTACTTC. Residues: CASSLAAGKSHEQYF.

This clone was seen only a few times. The gene calls are TRBV5-1 and TRBJ2-3; no clear D gene. Per the germline V gene, CDR1 is SGHRS and CDR2 is YFSETQ. This CDR3 comprises 14 residues. The V end was cut by 4 bases, the J end by 1 base, with 10 bases between. The CDR3 sequence: CASSRRGRTDTQYF. The CDR3, as DNA: TGCGCCAGCAGCCGGCGTGGGCGCACAGATACGCAGTATTTT. The complete variable domain, with remaining parts taken from reference TRBV5-1 and TRBJ2-3, reads KAGVTQTPRYLIKTRGQQVTLSCSPISGHRSVSWYQQTPGQGLQFLFEYFSETQRNKGNFPGRFSGRQFSNSRSEMNVSTLELGDSALYLCASSRRGRTDTQYFGPGTRLTVL.

The count of this clone is one. V is TRBV4-1 and J is TRBJ2-7, with TRBD2 matching over 8 bases. The V gene's germline CDR1 is MGHRA and CDR2 YSYEKL. The CDR3 is 16 amino acids. V trimming: 6 bases; J trimming: 1 base; junction bases outside the gene matches: 11. The CDR3 sequence is CASSPHTAGVSYEQYF. The CDR3 region has the DNA TGCGCCAGCAGTCCACATACAGCGGGGGTTTCCTACGAGCAGTACTTC.

The CDR3 DNA follows: TGTGCCAGCTCACCTCCGGGACAGGGGTCAGATACGCAGTATTTT. It encodes CASSPPGQGSDTQYF. The V and J genes are TRBV18 and TRBJ2-3, with 10 nucleotides matching TRBD1. CDR3 length equals 15 residues. The ends lost 3 bases at V and 4 bases at J; junction bases unmatched: 4. CDR1 and CDR2 (germline): KGHSH, LQKENI.

The V gene is TRBV10-2, the J gene TRBJ2-7; the D is unclear. V was shortened by 9 bases and J by 3 bases, with 9 bases between the two germline ends. In germline, CDR1 is WSHSY, CDR2 SAAADI. The CDR3 extends over 11 amino acids. The CDR3 bases are TGCGCCAGTCGACTGAACTACGAGCAGTACTTC. Translated: CASRLNYEQYF.

CDR3 sequence reads: CASRTGVYGYTF. The CDR3 region has the DNA TGTGCCTCGCGGACCGGGGTATATGGCTACACCTTC. The rearrangement joins TRBV19 to TRBJ1-2; D uncertain. The CDR3 extends over 12 amino acids. Trimming pared 11 bases from V and 5 bases from J, leaving 15 bases between. The V gene's germline CDR1 is LNHDA and CDR2 SQIVND (reference sequence).

In DNA, the CDR3 is TGTGCCAGCAGCGGCGGGGCACTGGGGACCCAGTACTTC. Its protein is CASSGGALGTQYF. J is TRBJ2-5 and V is TRBV5-5, with D possibly matching TRBD2 (6 bases). Germline CDR1 SGHKS, CDR2 YYEKEE (reference sequence). The CDR3 length is 13 residues. The germline V and J ends were trimmed by 4 bases and 7 bases, with 14 bases remaining between them.

The CDR3 DNA reads as TGTGCCAGCAGCTTGGACGCCACCGGGACAGGGATCTATGGCTACACCTTC. Amino acids: CASSLDATGTGIYGYTF. V usage is TRBV5-8 and J usage is TRBJ1-2; the match to TRBD1 covers 9 bases. With V trimmed by 0 bases and J by 4 bases, 10 bases remained unmatched. Germline V CDR1 and CDR2: SGHTS, YDEGEE. The CDR3 spans 17 residues.

This clone has a single count. The gene calls are TRBV11-2 and TRBJ2-7; TRBD2 matches 11 bases. Germline CDR1 is SGHAT and CDR2 is FQNNGV. The CDR3 totals 18 residues. V gave up 3 bases and J gave up 1 base; unmatched junction bases: 11. In nucleotides, the CDR3 is TGTGCCAGCAGCTTTGGACTAGCGGGTAGCAGAGTTTCCTACGAGCAGTACTTC. It codes for CASSFGLAGSRVSYEQYF.

The CDR3 region is CASSEDVSGDSPLHF. CDR3 sequence (DNA): TGTGCCAGCAGTGAAGATGTTTCGGGGGATTCACCCCTCCACTTT. V usage is TRBV2 and J usage is TRBJ1-6; D might be TRBD1 (5 bases). Germline CDR1 SNHLY, CDR2 FYNNEI. The CDR3 is 15 amino acids. V shed 1 base and J shed 8 bases, with 12 bases lying between them.

J is TRBJ2-3 and V is TRBV28; the match to TRBD2 covers 9 bases. J lost 0 bases, V lost 6 bases, and 7 bases had no gene match. The CDR3 contains 16 residues. CDR1 is MDHEN and CDR2 is SYDVKM in the germline V gene. The CDR3 bases are TGTGCCAGCAGAATCCCCACTAGCGGGAGCACAGATACGCAGTATTTT. It encodes CASRIPTSGSTDTQYF. Filled out from reference TRBV28 and TRBJ2-3, the complete variable domain reads DVKVTQSSRYLVKRTGEKVFLECVQDMDHENMFWYRQDPGLGLRLIYFSYDVKMKEKGDIPEGYSVSREKKERFSLILESASTNQTSMYLCASRIPTSGSTDTQYFGPGTRLTVL.

This clone was recorded once. The gene calls are TRBV28 and TRBJ1-2; perhaps TRBD1 as D (6 bases). CDR1 MDHEN and CDR2 SYDVKM come from the germline V gene. With 5 bases removed from V and 7 bases from J, the gap between germline ends came to 14 bases. This CDR3 is built from 13 residues. The CDR3 protein is CASSETGSGGYTF. CDR3 DNA: TGTGCCAGCAGTGAAACAGGGTCAGGTGGCTACACCTTC.

This chain connects TRBV6-5 to TRBJ2-2; 7 nucleotides agree with TRBD2. This CDR3 has 12 residues. Germline loops: CDR1 MNHEY, CDR2 SVGAGI. With 11 bases clipped from V and 3 bases from J, the junction kept 3 bases outside the gene matches. CDR3 protein: CARGLYTGELFF. CDR3 nucleotide sequence: TGTGCCCGGGGACTATACACCGGGGAGCTGTTTTTT.

The V and J genes are TRBV12-5 and TRBJ2-2; 7 bases match TRBD2. CDR1 and CDR2 (germline): LGHNT, FRNRAP. Trimming took 0 bases from V and 1 from J; bases not matched to a gene: 5. The CDR3 is 17 residues long. The CDR3 protein is CASGLVHGEGNTGELFF. CDR3 nucleotide sequence: TGTGCTAGTGGTTTGGTACACGGGGAGGGGAACACCGGGGAGCTGTTTTTT.

A note on this clone: The germline gene is not matched at one end of the junction; a read error may be the cause. This chain links TRBV30 with TRBJ2-5; 7 nucleotides align to TRBD1. This CDR3 contains 13 residues. Germline V gives CDR1 GTSNPN, CDR2 SVGIG (reference sequence). The CDR3 sequence is CAWSRDSEEAQYF. The DNA of the CDR3 is TGTGCCTGGAGCCGGGACAGTGAAGAGGCCCAGTACTTC.

The chain uses TRBV7-9 and TRBJ2-1; 7 nucleotides match TRBD1. Trimming took 5 bases from V and 2 from J; bases not matched to a gene: 3. In germline, CDR1 is SEHNR, CDR2 FQNEAQ (reference sequence). The CDR3 consists of 14 residues. The chain's CDR3 is CASSKDRAYNEQFF. CDR3 DNA sequence: TGTGCCAGCAGCAAAGACAGGGCCTACAATGAGCAGTTCTTC.

The CDR3 protein is CASSLGYNQPQHF. CDR3 sequence (DNA): TGTGCCAGCAGCTTGGGCTACAATCAGCCCCAGCATTTT. V usage is TRBV5-5 and J usage is TRBJ1-5; no reliable D call. Per the germline V gene, CDR1 is SGHKS and CDR2 is YYEKEE (reference sequence). The CDR3 length is 13 residues. The V end was cut by 0 bases, the J end by 3 bases, with 4 bases between.

The chain is built from TRBV5-1 and TRBJ2-3, with D possibly matching TRBD2 (5 bases). Germline CDR1 is SGHRS and CDR2 is YFSETQ. The CDR3 sequence is 15 residues long. Trimming took off 0 bases at V and 0 bases at J, with 8 bases between the two ends. CDR3 amino acids: CASSLAEGSTDTQYF. In DNA form, the CDR3 reads TGCGCCAGCAGCTTGGCCGAGGGCAGCACAGATACGCAGTATTTT.

The rearrangement links TRBV5-1 to TRBJ2-7, with 8 nucleotides matching TRBD1. The CDR3 spans 16 residues. V shed 0 bases and J 2 bases; nucleotides not matched to a gene: 7. Germline assignment: CDR1 SGHRS and CDR2 YFSETQ. In DNA form, the CDR3 reads TGCGCCAGCAGCTTGGCCGGGGGACAGGCCACCTACGAGCAGTACTTC. Translating gives CASSLAGGQATYEQYF.

The V and J genes are TRBV5-1 and TRBJ2-7, with 9 bases aligning to TRBD2. The CDR3 runs to 16 residues. The germline gives CDR1 SGHRS, CDR2 YFSETQ. With V trimmed by 4 bases and J by 2 bases, 10 bases remained unmatched. CDR3 DNA: TGCGCCAGCAGCCTTCTCACTAGCGGGTCAACCTACGAGCAGTACTTC. This translates into CASSLLTSGSTYEQYF.

The chain uses TRBV10-3 and TRBJ1-5; tentatively, D is TRBD1 (5 bases). Trimming stripped 6 bases from V and 2 bases from J, with 8 bases between. Germline values: CDR1 ENHRY, CDR2 SYGVKD. This CDR3 has 13 amino acids. The CDR3 sequence is CAISSTGNQPQHF. CDR3 DNA: TGTGCCATCAGCTCGACAGGCAATCAGCCCCAGCATTTT.

The V and J genes are TRBV4-2 and TRBJ2-3; D is unclear. The germline gives CDR1 LGHNA, CDR2 YNFKEQ. V was trimmed by 4 bases and J by 2 bases, leaving 10 bases between them. There are 14 residues in the CDR3. In nucleotides, the CDR3 is TGTGCCAGCAGCCCGAACCTAAACACAGATACGCAGTATTTT. It specifies CASSPNLNTDTQYF.